The 25 T cell receptor beta chains listed next were all sequenced from one sample in a study of kidney transplant recipient with SARS-CoV-2 infection. Each CDR3 protein is one row after TCRdb ran MiXCR on the reads. The table lists about 240,000 distinct CDR3 sequences, around 26% of them singletons. Sequencing used a blood sample, obtained at baseline and on approximately day 120 from a kidney transplant recipient. Receptors were obtained from a young adult male patient who had COVID-19 and was a kidney transplant recipient. The graft donor may have given rise to some T cells.

This clonotype was seen repeatedly, ten times or more. This sequence joins TRBV5-1 and TRBJ2-7; no clear D. Trimming removed 0 bases at V and 3 bases at J, with 10 bases between. The CDR3 consists of 14 residues. CDR1 is SGHRS, CDR2 YFSETQ, per germline. The DNA for the CDR3 is TGCGCCAGCAGCTTGGGGCCGACGAACTACGAGCAGTACTTC. This gives the protein CASSLGPTNYEQYF.

This clonotype has ten or more counts. V is TRBV27 and J is TRBJ2-5; 8 bases match TRBD1. This CDR3 is built from 16 residues. V lost 5 bases to trimming and J lost 1 base; unmatched junction nucleotides: 9. Per the germline V gene, CDR1 is MNHEY and CDR2 is SMNVEV (reference sequence). In DNA, the CDR3 is TGTGCCAGCAGTCCGTCGGACAGGGTAAGCCAAGAGACCCAGTACTTC. This codes for CASSPSDRVSQETQYF.

As for this clonotype: A single base separates this from a much larger clone, so it may be a read error. The V gene is TRBV5-1, the J gene TRBJ1-4; possibly TRBD1 for D (6 bases). Germline assignment: CDR1 SGHRS and CDR2 YFSETQ. This CDR3 spans 13 amino acids. CDR3: CAGSLGGQEKLFF. CDR3 bases: TGCGCCGGCAGCTTGGGGGGGCAGGAAAAACTGTTTTTT.

This clonotype has a count of ten or more. This chain connects TRBV7-2 to TRBJ1-2, with D tentatively TRBD1 (5 bases). Germline V gene data show CDR1 as SGHTA and CDR2 as FQGNSA. The V end lost 4 bases, the J end lost 8 bases, and 17 bases lay between the germline ends. The CDR3 is 14 amino acids. The CDR3 is CASSSREPGEGYTF. The DNA for the CDR3 is TGTGCCAGCAGCTCCAGGGAGCCAGGCGAGGGCTACACCTTC.

On this clonotype: A far bigger clonotype differs at one base, so this is likely a read error. The V gene is TRBV15, the J gene TRBJ2-3; a possible D gene is TRBD2 (6 bases). The closer fit of TRBJ2-5 to the DNA end suggests the J call may be wrong. Germline assignment: CDR1 LNHNV and CDR2 YYDKDF (reference sequence). The CDR3 length is 15 residues. CDR3 in DNA: TGTGCCACCAGCAGAGATGCGGGACGGGCAGAGACCCAGTACTTC. Amino acids: CATSRDAGRAETQYF.

With respect to this clonotype: This may arise from a read error, as a much more abundant clone is one base away. V is TRBV5-4 and J is TRBJ1-1; D is uncertain. Germline assignment: CDR1 SGHNT and CDR2 YYREEE (reference sequence). This CDR3 comprises 13 residues. CDR3 in amino acids: CAGSFPTNTEAFF. The CDR3 DNA is TGTGCCGGCAGCTTCCCTACGAACACTGAAGCTTTCTTT.

As regards this clonotype: This may come from a read error, since a much larger clone is one base off. The DNA of the CDR3 is TGTGCCAGCAGCCTTAGACAGGGATCGAACGCCGGGGAGCTGTTTTTT. Translation gives CASSLRQGSNAGELFF. The genes are TRBV14 and TRBJ2-2; 7 nucleotides agree with TRBD1. Germline V CDR1 and CDR2: SGHDN, FVKESK. This CDR3 region has 16 residues.

This clonotype occurred many times. V and J are TRBV19 and TRBJ2-3, with D tentatively TRBD1 (5 bases). The CDR3 contains 17 residues. Trimming removed 0 bases at V and 0 bases at J, with 13 bases between. In germline, CDR1 is LNHDA, CDR2 SQIVND (reference sequence). This CDR3 reads CASSIDGAGHSTDTQYF. As DNA, the CDR3 is TGTGCCAGTAGTATAGATGGGGCAGGACATAGCACAGATACGCAGTATTTT.

This clonotype was seen once. This may come from a read error, since a much larger clone is one base off. The chain is built from TRBV6-5 and TRBJ1-2; no reliable D call. Germline V gene data show CDR1 as MNHEY and CDR2 as SVGAGI. This CDR3 is built from 17 residues. This chain's CDR3 is CASSLTHSMRKTYGYAF. The CDR3 bases are TGTGCCAGCAGTCTCACGCACTCTATGCGAAAGACCTATGGCTACGCCTTC.

Concerning this clonotype: This clone may be a read error of a much larger clone one base away. CDR3 loop: CASGDRGPAYEQYF. The CDR3 DNA follows: TGTGCCAGCGGAGACAGGGGTCCGGCCTACGAGCAGTACTTC. The V and J genes are TRBV6-5 and TRBJ2-7, with 8 bases lining up with TRBD1. The CDR3 loop spans 14 amino acids. Germline values: CDR1 MNHEY, CDR2 SVGAGI. V dropped 8 bases and J dropped 2; count of bases not matched to a gene: 8.

This clonotype occurred many times. The chain's CDR3 is CSLGLAGLETQYF. Here the CDR3 DNA reads TGCAGCTTGGGACTAGCGGGATTAGAGACCCAGTACTTC. V is TRBV20-1 and J is TRBJ2-5; 13 positions agree with TRBD2. The germline V gene has CDR1 DFQATT and CDR2 SNEGSKA (reference sequence). This CDR3 is built from 13 residues.

About this clonotype: A much more abundant neighbour one base away suggests this may be a read error. The CDR3 does not end in the conserved phenylalanine or tryptophan, so this is likely a read error. The rearrangement uses TRBV20-1 and TRBJ2-1; 14 bases match TRBD2. Germline CDR1 and CDR2: DFQATT and SNEGSKA (reference sequence). V gave up 3 bases and J gave up 9 bases; unmatched junction bases: 4. The CDR3 is made up of 14 amino acids. CDR3 bases: TGCAGTGCTAGGACTAGCGGGGGGGCCGCTGAGCAGTTCCTC. Amino acid sequence: CSARTSGGAAEQFL.

As concerns this clonotype: One end of the junction varies from germline; a read error may be responsible. The chain is built from TRBV10-2 and TRBJ1-4, with a possible D match to TRBD1 (5 bases). CDR1 and CDR2 (germline): WSHSY, SAAADI. The CDR3 runs to 13 residues. CDR3 protein: CASTGRLNEKLFF. CDR3 sequence (DNA): TGCGCCAGCACAGGGCGTCTTAATGAAAAACTATTTTTT.

This clonotype has just a few counts. CDR3 nucleotide sequence: TGTGCCACCAGTGTCCGGGACCCCACTACGGATGAGCAGTTCTTC. This encodes CATSVRDPTTDEQFF. The chain carries TRBV24-1 and TRBJ2-1; possibly TRBD1 or TRBD2 for D (5 bases each). The CDR3 is made up of 15 amino acids. The germline V gene has CDR1 KGHDR and CDR2 SFDVKD. Trimming pared 5 bases from V and 8 bases from J, leaving 18 bases between.

This clonotype showed up many times. The DNA of the CDR3 is TGTGCCAGCCAGTCTGCCGTACCAGGAAAGACCTATGGCTACACCTTC. Amino acids: CASQSAVPGKTYGYTF. V gene TRBV5-4 combines with J gene TRBJ1-2; D gene uncertain. V lost 7 bases and J lost 4, with 23 bases in between. Per the germline V gene, CDR1 is SGHNT and CDR2 is YYREEE (reference sequence). The CDR3 length is 16 residues.

This clonotype showed up many times. This rearrangement joins TRBV4-2 to TRBJ2-1; 10 bases map to TRBD2. CDR1 is LGHNA, CDR2 YNFKEQ, per germline. This CDR3 region has 15 residues. Trimming removed 1 base from V and 3 bases from J; junction bases left unmatched: 0. The CDR3 here is CASSQGLAGYNEQFF. The CDR3 DNA sequence: TGTGCCAGCAGCCAAGGACTAGCGGGCTACAATGAGCAGTTCTTC.

This clonotype was observed at least ten times. This chain joins TRBV19 and TRBJ1-5; the match to TRBD1 covers 7 bases. Germline CDR1 and CDR2: LNHDA and SQIVND (reference sequence). Germline trimming cut 1 base from V and 4 bases from J; bases unmatched to any gene: 1. The CDR3 covers 14 residues. Written as DNA, the CDR3 is TGTGCCAGTAGTATAGCGGGACAGAATCAGCCCCAGCATTTT. Its protein product is CASSIAGQNQPQHF. Using reference TRBV19 and TRBJ1-5 for the parts outside the CDR3, the full variable domain is DGGITQSPKYLFRKEGQNVTLSCEQNLNHDAMYWYRQDPGQGLRLIYYSQIVNDFQKGDIAEGYSVSREKKESFPLTVTSAQKNPTAFYLCASSIAGQNQPQHFGDGTRLSIL.

Comment on this clonotype: With a much larger clone just one base away, this may be a read error. The chain links TRBV9 to TRBJ2-7; 8 bases align to TRBD2. Looked up from germline, CDR1 is SGDLS and CDR2 is YYNGEE. The CDR3 length is 13 residues. CDR3 bases: TGTGCCAGCGGCGTAACTAGCGGCTACGAGCAGTACTTC. Amino acid sequence: CASGVTSGYEQYF.

Notes on this clonotype: A much more abundant neighbour one base away suggests this may be a read error. The V gene is TRBV5-5, the J gene TRBJ2-7; a weak D match, TRBD2 (5 bases). The CDR3 has 14 amino acids. Germline assignment: CDR1 SGHKS and CDR2 YYEKEE (reference sequence). With 7 bases removed from V and 0 bases from J, the gap between germline ends came to 14 bases. CDR3 loop: CASGQTGISYEQYF. Written as DNA, the CDR3 is TGTGCCAGCGGCCAAACCGGGATCTCCTACGAGCAGTACTTC. Full variable domain (rest looked up from reference TRBV5-5 and TRBJ2-7): DAGVTQSPTHLIKTRGQQVTLRCSPISGHKSVSWYQQVLGQGPQFIFQYYEKEERGRGNFPDRFSARQFPNYSSELNVNALLLGDSALYLCASGQTGISYEQYFGPGTRLTVT.

This clonotype was seen many times. The V gene is TRBV6-5, the J gene TRBJ1-2; D gene uncertain. The CDR3 extends over 17 amino acids. Trimming shortened V by 4 bases and J by 4 bases, and 22 bases separated the two germline ends. In germline, CDR1 is MNHEY, CDR2 SVGAGI. The CDR3 DNA reads as TGTGCCAGCAGTTCGGTTTGCTCTATGCGAAAGACCTATGGCTACACCTTC. Translated, it gives CASSSVCSMRKTYGYTF.

There are many counts of this clonotype. The gene calls are TRBV7-2 and TRBJ1-5, with TRBD1 identical over 9 bases. Per the germline V gene, CDR1 is SGHTA and CDR2 is FQGNSA. Trimming cost V 4 bases and J 2 bases; bases outside gene matches: 3. The CDR3 has 15 amino acids. The CDR3 reads CASSWGQGGNQPQHF. CDR3 sequence (DNA): TGTGCCAGCAGCTGGGGACAGGGTGGCAATCAGCCCCAGCATTTT. Using reference TRBV7-2 and TRBJ1-5 for the parts outside the CDR3, the full variable domain is GAGVSQSPSNKVTEKGKDVELRCDPISGHTALYWYRQSLGQGLEFLIYFQGNSAPDKSGLPSDRFSAERTGGSVSTLTIQRTQQEDSAVYLCASSWGQGGNQPQHFGDGTRLSIL.

In its sample, this clonotype was seen many times. The chain uses TRBV28 and TRBJ1-5, with a tentative D call TRBD1 (6 bases). The CDR3 is made up of 13 amino acids. The germline V gene encodes CDR1 MDHEN and CDR2 SYDVKM. The V end was cut by 6 bases, the J end by 6 bases, with 12 bases between. CDR3 residues: CASSAQGPQPQHF. As DNA, the CDR3 is TGTGCCAGCAGCGCCCAGGGGCCTCAGCCCCAGCATTTT.

This clonotype was detected many times. V is TRBV27 and J is TRBJ1-3; no firm D call. There are 16 residues in the CDR3. Per the germline V gene, CDR1 is MNHEY and CDR2 is SMNVEV (reference sequence). The V and J ends lost 5 bases and 3 bases respectively, with 17 bases between them. CDR3 nucleotides: TGTGCCAGCAGTCCCAGTCTGAGGCCGGTTGGAAACACCATATATTTT. Its translation: CASSPSLRPVGNTIYF.

The chain links TRBV28 to TRBJ2-1, with 10 bases aligning to TRBD2. This CDR3 is 17 amino acids long. J gave up 9 bases and V 5 bases, and 16 bases lay outside the gene matches. Germline V gene lookup returns CDR1 MDHEN and CDR2 SYDVKM. The CDR3 region is CASSTVLPGLAFGEQFF. In nucleotides, the CDR3 is TGTGCCAGCAGTACGGTGCTTCCGGGACTAGCGTTCGGTGAGCAGTTCTTC. The entire variable domain, with the rest obtained from reference TRBV28 and TRBJ2-1, is as follows: DVKVTQSSRYLVKRTGEKVFLECVQDMDHENMFWYRQDPGLGLRLIYFSYDVKMKEKGDIPEGYSVSREKKERFSLILESASTNQTSMYLCASSTVLPGLAFGEQFFGPGTRLTVL.

Note on this clonotype: A much larger clonotype is one base distant, so this may be a read error. The CDR3 coding sequence is TGTGCCGGCAGATCGTCTGGGGACGAGCAGTACTTC. Protein product: CAGRSSGDEQYF. The chain links TRBV6-8 to TRBJ2-7; D unresolved. CDR1 MNHGY and CDR2 SAAAGT come from the germline V gene. The CDR3 has 12 amino acids.